This is a list of T cell receptor beta chains from one sample in a study of cytomegalovirus exposure and HLA in healthy donors. Assay used: immunoSEQ multiplex PCR; TCRdb lists only in-frame clones, some missing. The sample carries 150,000 to 200,000 clones, 80% to 85% recorded once. Material: PBMCs. The receptors come from a male donor in good health and CMV-seropositive. Each CDR3 is given with its conserved first and last residue. D genes are given only for firm matches. Clone size appears in some rows only: once, few, many, or a class for an expanded clone.

.	TRBV6-6	TRBJ2-7	TRBD2	CASTPRGGRSSYEQYF	TGTGCCAGCACCCCGCGTGGCGGGAGGAGCTCCTACGAGCAGTACTTC
.	TRBV7-9	TRBJ2-7	TRBD1	CASSPGDSSYEQYF	TGTGCCAGCAGCCCCGGGGACAGCTCTTACGAGCAGTACTTC
few	TRBV2	TRBJ1-1	.	CASSYGGNTEAFF	TGTGCCAGCAGTTACGGGGGGAACACTGAAGCTTTCTTT
.	TRBV5-4	TRBJ1-2	.	CASSLAGSYGYTF	TGTGCCAGCAGCTTGGCGGGGTCATATGGCTACACCTTC
.	TRBV12-5	TRBJ1-1	TRBD1	CASGHTGQAPGITEAFF	TGTGCTAGTGGGCACACAGGACAGGCCCCGGGTATAACTGAAGCTTTCTTT
.	TRBV28	TRBJ2-7	.	CASSLARVGYEQYF	TGTGCCAGCAGCCTGGCCAGGGTCGGCTACGAGCAGTACTTC
once	TRBV30	TRBJ1-1	TRBD1	CAWSTTGGTEAFF	TGTGCCTGGAGTACTACAGGGGGCACTGAAGCTTTCTTT
.	TRBV13	TRBJ1-1	TRBD1	CASSSGQGVTEAFF	TGTGCCAGCAGCTCGGGACAGGGGGTCACTGAAGCTTTCTTT
.	TRBV7-2	TRBJ2-1	TRBD2	CASSLYLRTSSYNEQFF	TGTGCCAGCAGCTTATATCTTAGGACTAGCTCCTACAATGAGCAGTTCTTC
.	TRBV9	TRBJ1-1	TRBD1	CASSVQGAHITEAFF	TGTGCCAGCAGCGTTCAGGGGGCGCATATCACTGAAGCTTTCTTT
.	TRBV6-6	TRBJ2-3	TRBD2	CASSPWTSGSTDTQYF	TGTGCCAGCAGCCCTTGGACTAGCGGTTCCACAGATACGCAGTATTTT
.	TRBV5-1	TRBJ1-2	TRBD1	CASSIGQGYGYTF	TGCGCCAGCAGCATTGGACAGGGATATGGCTACACCTTC
.	TRBV4-3	TRBJ2-4	TRBD2	CASSQGRAAGGAKNSQYF	TGCGCCAGCAGCCAAGGGCGGGCAGCGGGAGGCGCCAAAAACAGTCAGTACTTC
.	TRBV6-1	TRBJ1-2	.	CASRHKTNYGYTF	TGTGCCAGCCGCCACAAAACTAACTATGGCTACACCTTC
.	TRBV11-2	TRBJ2-2	TRBD1	CASSFWTGSGELFF	TGTGCCAGCAGCTTCTGGACAGGGTCCGGGGAGCTGTTTTTT
once	TRBV5-5	TRBJ1-5	.	CASSPAGNYNQPQHF	TGTGCCAGCAGCCCCGCCGGGAACTACAATCAGCCCCAGCATTTT
.	TRBV5-1	TRBJ2-4	TRBD1	CASSLLGTPGTENIQYF	TGCGCCAGCAGCTTGCTCGGGACCCCCGGGACAGAAAACATTCAGTACTTC
.	TRBV18	TRBJ1-5	.	CASSPGQDQPQHF	TGTGCCAGCTCACCAGGGCAGGATCAGCCCCAGCATTTT
.	TRBV27	TRBJ2-6	.	CASSLSPRTVSGANVLTF	TGTGCCAGCAGTTTATCCCCCAGGACTGTCTCTGGGGCCAACGTCCTGACTTTC
.	TRBV5-1	TRBJ2-2	.	CASSLAASGTGELFF	TGCGCCAGCAGCTTGGCGGCCTCGGGCACCGGGGAGCTGTTTTTT
.	TRBV7-2	TRBJ1-1	.	CASSRTVTEAFF	TGTGCCAGCAGCCGCACGGTGACTGAAGCTTTCTTT
.	TRBV19	TRBJ2-4	.	CASSEQETITLAKNSQYF	TGTGCCAGTAGCGAACAGGAGACGATAACCTTAGCCAAAAACAGTCAGTACTTC
.	TRBV19	TRBJ1-5	.	CASSIAGSGSNQPQHF	TGTGCCAGTAGTATCGCAGGGTCTGGCAGCAATCAGCCCCAGCATTTT
.	TRBV5-1	TRBJ2-5	.	CASSLAIISTGPGQETQYF	TGCGCCAGCAGCTTGGCCATAATTAGTACAGGGCCGGGACAAGAGACCCAGTACTTC
.	TRBV4-3	TRBJ2-3	TRBD1	CASSKQGDTQYF	TGCGCCAGCAGTAAACAGGGGGATACGCAGTATTTT
.	TRBV19	TRBJ2-1	TRBD2	CASRFGTSGNSYNEQFF	TGTGCCAGTAGATTTGGGACTAGCGGTAACTCCTACAATGAGCAGTTCTTC
.	TRBV5-1	TRBJ2-7	TRBD1	CASSLTGGPTYEQYF	TGCGCCAGCAGCTTGACAGGGGGGCCGACCTACGAGCAGTACTTC
.	TRBV10-1	TRBJ2-3	TRBD2	CASSAGTSGRPGTQYF	TGCGCCAGCAGCGCCGGGACTAGCGGGAGGCCAGGTACGCAGTATTTT
.	TRBV5-1	TRBJ2-1	.	CASSLDSFLSYNEQFF	TGCGCCAGCAGCTTGGACAGCTTCCTTTCCTACAATGAGCAGTTCTTC
.	TRBV9	TRBJ2-3	.	CASSLMTGTSTQYF	TGTGCCAGCAGCCTGATGACAGGCACGAGTACGCAGTATTTT
.	TRBV28	TRBJ1-2	TRBD1	CASSTGVKSSRYTF	TGTGCCAGCAGTACAGGGGTGAAGAGTAGTCGCTACACCTTC
once	TRBV7-9	TRBJ1-3	.	CASSSTSGSSGNTIYF	TGTGCCAGCAGCTCAACCTCTGGCAGCTCTGGAAACACCATATATTTT
.	TRBV11-3	TRBJ1-1	TRBD1	CASSTGGNTEAFF	TGTGCCAGCAGCACAGGGGGCAACACTGAAGCTTTCTTT
.	TRBV27	TRBJ1-5	.	CASSPGSNQPQHF	TGTGCCAGCAGTCCGGGGAGCAATCAGCCCCAGCATTTT
many	TRBV6-6	TRBJ1-4	TRBD1	CASSDGTGANEKLFF	TGTGCCAGCAGTGATGGGACAGGGGCTAATGAAAAACTGTTTTTT
.	TRBV10-3	TRBJ2-7	TRBD1	CAISPGTGGIRYEQYF	TGTGCCATCAGCCCCGGGACAGGGGGGATCAGGTACGAGCAGTACTTC
.	TRBV6-5	TRBJ1-6	.	CASSYSGDRNSPLHF	TGTGCCAGCAGTTACTCAGGAGACCGAAATTCACCCCTCCACTTT
.	TRBV5-6	TRBJ2-6	.	CASSLGGLTGANVLTF	TGTGCCAGCAGCTTGGGGGGACTCACTGGGGCCAACGTCCTGACTTTC
.	TRBV6-5	TRBJ2-7	TRBD2	CASSYSTPSGSIEQYF	TGTGCCAGCAGTTACTCGACTCCCAGCGGGAGTATCGAGCAGTACTTC
few	TRBV7-6	TRBJ1-5	.	CASSRQSGVNQPQHF	TGTGCCAGCAGCCGCCAGTCAGGGGTCAATCAGCCCCAGCATTTT
.	TRBV6-6	TRBJ2-7	TRBD1	CATLSAGQGGYEQYF	TGTGCCACCCTTAGCGCGGGACAGGGAGGCTACGAGCAGTACTTC
.	TRBV5-1	TRBJ1-4	.	CASSLMGEANEKLFF	TGCGCCAGCAGCTTGATGGGGGAGGCTAATGAAAAACTGTTTTTT
once	TRBV6-5	TRBJ2-7	.	CASSYSIRLKPTEQYF	TGTGCCAGCAGTTACTCGATCCGACTTAAACCTACAGAGCAGTACTTC
.	TRBV29-1	TRBJ2-7	.	CSVDPGQGKNEQYF	TGCAGCGTTGACCCCGGGCAGGGAAAGAACGAGCAGTACTTC
.	TRBV4-1	TRBJ2-7	TRBD1	CASSQERTGVYEQYF	TGCGCCAGCAGCCAAGAAAGGACAGGGGTTTACGAGCAGTACTTC
.	TRBV4-1	TRBJ1-1	.	CASSPLGAVGEAFF	TGCGCCAGCAGCCCCTTAGGGGCGGTGGGTGAAGCTTTCTTT
.	TRBV7-9	TRBJ1-1	TRBD1	CSSRSTGGQRTEAFF	TGTTCCAGCAGGTCTACAGGGGGACAGAGAACTGAAGCTTTCTTT
.	TRBV9	TRBJ2-7	TRBD1	CASSVDTGQGSSEQYF	TGTGCCAGCAGCGTAGATACCGGACAGGGCTCCAGCGAGCAGTACTTC
.	TRBV18	TRBJ1-3	.	CASSHTTELSGNTIYF	TGTGCCAGCTCACACACGACAGAACTCTCTGGAAACACCATATATTTT
few	TRBV2	TRBJ2-1	.	CATSLLSYNEQFF	TGTGCCACCAGCTTGCTGAGTTACAATGAGCAGTTCTTC
.	TRBV27	TRBJ1-5	TRBD1	CASSPWTGTSNQPQHF	TGTGCCAGCAGTCCTTGGACAGGAACTAGCAATCAGCCCCAGCATTTT
.	TRBV6-5	TRBJ2-7	.	CASSYSLGRFNEQYF	TGTGCCAGCAGTTACTCGCTGGGCAGGTTTAACGAGCAGTACTTC
.	TRBV10-3	TRBJ2-5	TRBD2	CAISPIIGASGGTQETQYF	TGTGCCATCAGTCCGATCATCGGGGCTAGCGGGGGGACACAAGAGACCCAGTACTTC
few	TRBV5-4	TRBJ1-3	.	CASSLKQAPGNTIYF	TGTGCCAGCAGCTTAAAACAGGCCCCTGGAAACACCATATATTTT
.	TRBV7-9	TRBJ1-6	.	CASSLKSGNSPLHF	TGTGCCAGCAGCTTAAAGTCAGGGAATTCACCCCTCCACTTT
few	TRBV6-1	TRBJ1-5	.	CASISLGGAQHF	TGTGCCAGCATTTCCCTCGGCGGGGCCCAGCATTTT